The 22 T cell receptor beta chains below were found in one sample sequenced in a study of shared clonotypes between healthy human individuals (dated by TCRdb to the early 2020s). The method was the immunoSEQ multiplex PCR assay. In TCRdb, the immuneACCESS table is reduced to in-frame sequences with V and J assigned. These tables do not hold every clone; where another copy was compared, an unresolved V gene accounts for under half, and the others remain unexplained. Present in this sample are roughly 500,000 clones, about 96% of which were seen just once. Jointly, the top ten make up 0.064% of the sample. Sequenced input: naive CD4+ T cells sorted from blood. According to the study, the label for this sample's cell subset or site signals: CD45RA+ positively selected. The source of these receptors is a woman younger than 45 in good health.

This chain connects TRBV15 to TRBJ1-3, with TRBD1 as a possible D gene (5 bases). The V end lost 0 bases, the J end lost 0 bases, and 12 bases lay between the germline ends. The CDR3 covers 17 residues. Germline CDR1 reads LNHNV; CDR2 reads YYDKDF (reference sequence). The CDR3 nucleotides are TGTGCCACCAGCAGAGATCCCGGGGCGAACTCTGGAAACACCATATATTTT. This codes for CATSRDPGANSGNTIYF.

The CDR3: CASLAPRGGVDWGYTF. CDR3 DNA sequence: TGTGCCAGCCTAGCCCCTAGGGGTGGGGTTGACTGGGGCTACACCTTC. This sequence joins TRBV7-9 and TRBJ1-2; D is possibly TRBD1 (5 bases). This CDR3 region has 16 residues. Deletions cut 8 bases from V and 8 bases from J, with 27 bases between. CDR1 is SEHNR, CDR2 FQNEAQ, per germline (reference sequence).

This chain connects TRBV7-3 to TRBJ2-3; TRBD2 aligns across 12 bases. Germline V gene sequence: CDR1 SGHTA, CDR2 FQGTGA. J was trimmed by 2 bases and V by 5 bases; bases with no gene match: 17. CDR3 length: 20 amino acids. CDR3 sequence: CASSPRGGLAGLPSTDTQYF. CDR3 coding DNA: TGTGCCAGCAGCCCCCGAGGGGGACTAGCGGGCCTTCCCTCCACAGATACGCAGTATTTT. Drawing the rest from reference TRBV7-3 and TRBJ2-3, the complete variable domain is GAGVSQTPSNKVTEKGKYVELRCDPISGHTALYWYRQSLGQGPEFLIYFQGTGAADDSGLPNDRFFAVRPEGSVSTLKIQRTERGDSAVYLCASSPRGGLAGLPSTDTQYFGPGTRLTVL.

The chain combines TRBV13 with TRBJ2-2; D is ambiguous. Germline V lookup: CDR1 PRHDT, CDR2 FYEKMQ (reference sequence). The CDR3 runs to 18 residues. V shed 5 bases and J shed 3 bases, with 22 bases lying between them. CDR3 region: CASSLSTFEALDTGELFF. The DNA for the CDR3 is TGTGCCAGCAGCCTAAGCACCTTCGAGGCCCTGGACACCGGGGAGCTGTTTTTT.

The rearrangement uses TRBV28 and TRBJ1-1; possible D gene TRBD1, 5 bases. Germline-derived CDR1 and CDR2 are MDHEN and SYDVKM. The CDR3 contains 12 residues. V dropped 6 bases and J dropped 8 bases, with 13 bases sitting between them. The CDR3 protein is CASRLNRDEAFF. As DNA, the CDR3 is TGTGCCAGCAGACTAAACCGGGACGAAGCTTTCTTT.

The CDR3 bases are TGCGCCAGCAGCTTGGTGGGACTAGCGGCGCCCTACAATGAGCAGTTCTTC. Amino acid sequence: CASSLVGLAAPYNEQFF. The chain joins TRBV5-1 to TRBJ2-1; 11 nucleotides align to TRBD2. Germline values: CDR1 SGHRS, CDR2 YFSETQ. V was clipped by 0 bases and J by 2 bases; unmatched bases: 4. The CDR3 has 17 amino acids. The variable domain in full, completed from reference TRBV5-1 and TRBJ2-1, reads KAGVTQTPRYLIKTRGQQVTLSCSPISGHRSVSWYQQTPGQGLQFLFEYFSETQRNKGNFPGRFSGRQFSNSRSEMNVSTLELGDSALYLCASSLVGLAAPYNEQFFGPGTRLTVL.

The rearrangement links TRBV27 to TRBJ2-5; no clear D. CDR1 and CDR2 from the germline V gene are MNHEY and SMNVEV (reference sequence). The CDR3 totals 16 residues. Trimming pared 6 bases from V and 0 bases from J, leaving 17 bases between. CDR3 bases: TGTGCCAGCAGCTACCCGGTACGACGCGACCAAGAGACCCAGTACTTC. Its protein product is CASSYPVRRDQETQYF.

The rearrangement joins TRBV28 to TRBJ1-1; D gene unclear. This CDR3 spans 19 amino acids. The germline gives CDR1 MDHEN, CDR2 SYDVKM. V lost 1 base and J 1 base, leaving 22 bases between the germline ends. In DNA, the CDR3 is TGTGCCAGCAGTTTATTTACACGGTTTCTTACAGAATCGAACACTGAAGCTTTCTTT. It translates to CASSLFTRFLTESNTEAFF.

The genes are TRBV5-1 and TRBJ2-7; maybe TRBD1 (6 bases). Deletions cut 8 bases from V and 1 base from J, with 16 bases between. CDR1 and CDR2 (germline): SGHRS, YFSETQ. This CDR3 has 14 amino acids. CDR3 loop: CASTPGHPSYEQYF. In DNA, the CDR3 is TGCGCCAGTACACCGGGACACCCTTCCTACGAGCAGTACTTC. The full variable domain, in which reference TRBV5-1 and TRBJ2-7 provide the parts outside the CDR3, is KAGVTQTPRYLIKTRGQQVTLSCSPISGHRSVSWYQQTPGQGLQFLFEYFSETQRNKGNFPGRFSGRQFSNSRSEMNVSTLELGDSALYLCASTPGHPSYEQYFGPGTRLTVT.

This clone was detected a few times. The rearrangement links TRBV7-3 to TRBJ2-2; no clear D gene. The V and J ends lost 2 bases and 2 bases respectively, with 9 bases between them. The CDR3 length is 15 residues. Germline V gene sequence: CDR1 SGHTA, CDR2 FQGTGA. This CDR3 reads CASSLGRQNTGELFF. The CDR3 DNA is TGTGCCAGCAGCTTAGGGCGCCAAAACACCGGGGAGCTGTTTTTT.

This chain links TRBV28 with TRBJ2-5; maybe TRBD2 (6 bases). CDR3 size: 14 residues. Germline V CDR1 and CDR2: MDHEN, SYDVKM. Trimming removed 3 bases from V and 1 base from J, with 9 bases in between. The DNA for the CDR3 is TGTGCCAGCAGTTTGCGGGACTCCCAAGAGACCCAGTACTTC. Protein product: CASSLRDSQETQYF.

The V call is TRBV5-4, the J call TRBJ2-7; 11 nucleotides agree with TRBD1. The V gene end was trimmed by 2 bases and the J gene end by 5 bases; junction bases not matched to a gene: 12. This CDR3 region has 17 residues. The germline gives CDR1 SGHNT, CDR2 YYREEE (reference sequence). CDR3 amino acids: CASSFFPGTGGFNEQYF. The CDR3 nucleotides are TGTGCCAGCAGCTTTTTTCCGGGGACAGGGGGTTTTAACGAGCAGTACTTC.

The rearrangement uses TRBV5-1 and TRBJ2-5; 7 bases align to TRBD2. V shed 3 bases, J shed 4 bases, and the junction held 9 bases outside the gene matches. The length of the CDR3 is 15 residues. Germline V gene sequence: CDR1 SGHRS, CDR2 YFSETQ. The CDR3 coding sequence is TGCGCCAGCAGCTCTCTCGGGGGAGGGATAGAGACCCAGTACTTC. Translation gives CASSSLGGGIETQYF.

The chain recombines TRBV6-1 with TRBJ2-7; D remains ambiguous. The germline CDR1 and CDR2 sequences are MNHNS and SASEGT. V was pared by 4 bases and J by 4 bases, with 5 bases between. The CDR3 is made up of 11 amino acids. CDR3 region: CASSAVYEQYF. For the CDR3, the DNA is TGTGCCAGCAGTGCCGTTTACGAGCAGTACTTC.

CDR3 in DNA: TGTGCCAGCAGTTTAGCGCTAGCGGGAGGGCCTTACTCCTACGAGCAGTACTTC. This translates into CASSLALAGGPYSYEQYF. The V gene is TRBV27, the J gene TRBJ2-7, with TRBD2 matching 12 bases. The CDR3 extends over 18 amino acids. CDR1 is MNHEY, CDR2 SMNVEV, per germline (reference sequence). V lost 2 bases and J lost 0; bases outside the gene matches: 8.

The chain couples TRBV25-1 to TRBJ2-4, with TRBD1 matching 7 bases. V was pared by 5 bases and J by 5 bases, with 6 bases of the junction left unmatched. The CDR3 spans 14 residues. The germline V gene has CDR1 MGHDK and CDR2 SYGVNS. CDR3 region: CASSKTGSQNIQYF. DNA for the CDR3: TGTGCCAGCAGTAAGACAGGGAGTCAAAACATTCAGTACTTC.

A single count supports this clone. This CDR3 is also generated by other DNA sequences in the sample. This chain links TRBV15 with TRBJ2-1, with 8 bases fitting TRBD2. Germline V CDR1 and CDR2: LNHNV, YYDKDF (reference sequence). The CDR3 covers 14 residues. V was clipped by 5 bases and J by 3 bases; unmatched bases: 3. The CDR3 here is CATSGTRNYNEQFF. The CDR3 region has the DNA TGTGCCACCAGCGGGACTAGAAACTACAATGAGCAGTTCTTC.

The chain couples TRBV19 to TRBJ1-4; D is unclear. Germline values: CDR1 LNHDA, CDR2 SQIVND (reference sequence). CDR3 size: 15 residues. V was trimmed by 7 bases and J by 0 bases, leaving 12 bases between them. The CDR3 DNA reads TGTGCCAGTACCAGGTGGGCCGCAACTAATGAAAAACTGTTTTTT. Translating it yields CASTRWAATNEKLFF.

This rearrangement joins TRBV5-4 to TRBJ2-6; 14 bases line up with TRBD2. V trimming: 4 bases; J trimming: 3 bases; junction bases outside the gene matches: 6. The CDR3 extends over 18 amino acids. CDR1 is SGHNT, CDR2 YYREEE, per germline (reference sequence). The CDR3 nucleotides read TGTGCCAGCAGCCCTCGACTAGCGGGAGGGGGTGGGGCCAACGTCCTGACTTTC. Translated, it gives CASSPRLAGGGGANVLTF.

In DNA, the CDR3 is TGTGCCAGCAGCTTAGCAGGGTTTTGGTACGAGCAGTACTTC. Translating gives CASSLAGFWYEQYF. The chain links TRBV11-3 to TRBJ2-7; the D gene is possibly TRBD1 (5 bases). CDR3 length equals 14 residues. The V end lost 1 base, the J end lost 4 bases, and 11 bases lay between the germline ends. Per germline, CDR1 SGHNT and CDR2 YENEEA.

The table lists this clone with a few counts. The CDR3, as DNA: TGTGCCAGCAGCTTAGGGACAGGGTTGAACACTGAAGCTTTCTTT. It specifies CASSLGTGLNTEAFF. The gene calls are TRBV7-9 and TRBJ1-1; 8 positions match TRBD1. Trimming removed 1 base from V and 0 bases from J; junction bases left unmatched: 1. The CDR3 has 15 residues. Looked up from germline, CDR1 is SEHNR and CDR2 is FQNEAQ (reference sequence).

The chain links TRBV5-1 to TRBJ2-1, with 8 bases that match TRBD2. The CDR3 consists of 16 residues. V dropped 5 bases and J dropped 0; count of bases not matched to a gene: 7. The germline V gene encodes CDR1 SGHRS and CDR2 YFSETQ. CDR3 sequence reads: CASSLTSVYSYNEQFF. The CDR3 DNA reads TGCGCCAGCAGTTTGACTAGCGTATACTCCTACAATGAGCAGTTCTTC.